The 30 T cell receptor beta chains in this list originate from one sample, sequenced in a study of blood T cell repertoires in COVID-19. Some clones are missing from TCRdb's copy, which holds only in-frame ones; the method was immunoSEQ multiplex PCR. Of 50,000 to 70,000 clones in the sample, 76% were seen once. The sequencing sample was made of peripheral blood. The receptor set was obtained from a man between 50 and 59 years old with active or convalescent COVID-19.

The chain links TRBV11-3 to TRBJ1-1; 10 bases are shared with TRBD1. Germline lookup yields CDR1 SGHNT and CDR2 YENEEA. This CDR3 has 15 amino acids. V gave up 0 bases and J gave up 5 bases; unmatched junction bases: 3. CDR3 nucleotide sequence: TGTGCCAGCAGCTTAGATGGACAGGGGGGAACTGAAGCTTTCTTT. Translated: CASSLDGQGGTEAFF. The full variable domain, in which reference TRBV11-3 and TRBJ1-1 provide the parts outside the CDR3, is EAGVVQSPRYKIIEKKQPVAFWCNPISGHNTLYWYLQNLGQGPELLIRYENEEAVDDSQLPKDRFSAERLKGVDSTLKIQPAELGDSAVYLCASSLDGQGGTEAFFGQGTRLTVV.

The rearrangement uses TRBV5-1 and TRBJ2-2; 7 positions agree with TRBD2. The CDR3 length is 15 residues. The germline V gene encodes CDR1 SGHRS and CDR2 YFSETQ. Trimming took 3 bases from V and 1 from J; bases not matched to a gene: 3. This CDR3 reads CASSSSGVNTGELFF. The CDR3 nucleotides read TGCGCCAGCAGCTCCAGCGGGGTGAACACCGGGGAGCTGTTTTTT. The full variable domain, rest sourced from reference TRBV5-1 and TRBJ2-2, is KAGVTQTPRYLIKTRGQQVTLSCSPISGHRSVSWYQQTPGQGLQFLFEYFSETQRNKGNFPGRFSGRQFSNSRSEMNVSTLELGDSALYLCASSSSGVNTGELFFGEGSRLTVL.

The V gene is TRBV6-5, the J gene TRBJ2-6; weak D call: TRBD1 (6 bases). The CDR3 covers 14 residues. Per germline, CDR1 MNHEY and CDR2 SVGAGI. V shed 7 bases and J shed 2 bases, with 9 bases lying between them. CDR3 in amino acids: CASTGVAGANVLTF. In DNA, the CDR3 is TGTGCCAGCACAGGGGTGGCTGGGGCCAACGTCCTGACTTTC.

The chain couples TRBV10-2 to TRBJ2-1; 8 bases map to TRBD2. The CDR3 runs 16 residues. Unmatched junction bases numbered 7, after V lost 1 base and J lost 5 bases. Germline CDR1 WSHSY, CDR2 SAAADI. The CDR3 loop reads CASSEYVREADNEQFF. The CDR3 bases are TGCGCCAGCAGTGAGTACGTGCGGGAGGCGGACAATGAGCAGTTCTTC.

The V gene is TRBV3-1 (or the pseudogene TRBV3-2), the J gene TRBJ2-5, with a tentative D call TRBD2 (5 bases). Per germline, CDR1 LGHDT and CDR2 YNNKEL (reference sequence). The CDR3 runs 15 residues. The V end lost 2 bases, the J end lost 0 bases, and 10 bases lay between the germline ends. This CDR3 reads CASSQFSGNQETQYF. In nucleotides, the CDR3 is TGTGCCAGCAGCCAATTTTCGGGAAACCAAGAGACCCAGTACTTC.

This clone was detected only a few times. The chain couples TRBV4-2 to TRBJ1-2, with D possibly matching TRBD1 (5 bases). This CDR3 is built from 14 residues. Germline CDR1 LGHNA, CDR2 YNFKEQ. V was cut by 1 base and J by 8 bases, with 14 bases left in between. The CDR3 DNA reads as TGTGCCAGCAGCCAAGCCTGGGGCGACGAGGGCTACACCTTC. Amino acid sequence: CASSQAWGDEGYTF.

As to this clone: Just one base apart from a much larger clone, this may be a read error. V and J are TRBV19 and TRBJ1-1; weak D call: TRBD1 (6 bases). V was clipped by 11 bases and J by 10 bases, with 23 bases between them. This CDR3 is built from 13 residues. Germline CDR1 reads LNHDA; CDR2 reads SQIVND (reference sequence). In DNA, the CDR3 is TGTGCCCCCCATGGGGGGGCGGGGGTGGGAGCTTTCTTT. This codes for CAPHGGAGVGAFF.

The rearrangement links TRBV5-1 to TRBJ2-3, with 9 bases lining up with TRBD2. The length of the CDR3 is 16 residues. J lost 6 bases, V lost 0 bases, and 8 bases had no gene match. Per germline, CDR1 SGHRS and CDR2 YFSETQ. The CDR3 DNA reads as TGCGCCAGCAGCTTGGTTCTTAGCGGGGGTACTGATACGCAGTATTTT. As protein: CASSLVLSGGTDTQYF.

The chain couples TRBV5-6 to TRBJ2-3; 8 nucleotides align to TRBD1. J lost 3 bases, V lost 2 bases, and 5 bases had no gene match. The CDR3 extends over 15 amino acids. Germline CDR1 is SGHDT and CDR2 is YYEEEE. The CDR3 region is CASSFGQGRTDTQYF. CDR3 nucleotide sequence: TGTGCCAGCAGCTTCGGACAGGGACGTACAGATACGCAGTATTTT.

The J gene is TRBJ2-3, the V gene TRBV7-2; TRBD2 matches 7 bases. Germline CDR1 is SGHTA and CDR2 is FQGNSA. V shed 5 bases, J shed 6 bases, and the junction held 8 bases outside the gene matches. The CDR3 consists of 14 residues. The CDR3 loop is CASSRLRGGDTQYF. The CDR3 DNA reads TGTGCCAGCAGCCGTCTGAGGGGAGGGGATACGCAGTATTTT.

The rearrangement joins TRBV21-1 to TRBJ2-7; the D call TRBD2 from the table was never checked on the DNA. TRBV21-1 constitutes a pseudogene. CDR3 size: 14 residues. In DNA form, the CDR3 reads TGTGCCAGCAGCAATGGGACTAGCGGGGACCAGCAGTACTTC. The encoded protein is CASSNGTSGDQQYF.

By share, this clone ranks as medium-sized (0.01 to 0.1%). This chain links TRBV7-9 with TRBJ1-1, with TRBD1 matching over 7 bases. V gave up 5 bases and J gave up 1 base; unmatched junction bases: 7. Germline assignment: CDR1 SEHNR and CDR2 FQNEAQ (reference sequence). This CDR3 comprises 15 residues. This CDR3 reads CASSPPGQRNTEAFF. In DNA form, the CDR3 reads TGTGCCAGCAGCCCCCCGGGACAGCGGAACACTGAAGCTTTCTTT.

The chain recombines TRBV15 with TRBJ2-1; possibly TRBD2 for D (6 bases). The CDR3 loop spans 14 amino acids. Looked up from germline, CDR1 is LNHNV and CDR2 is YYDKDF (reference sequence). Trimming stripped 3 bases from V and 1 base from J, with 7 bases between. CDR3 protein: CATSRAGSYNEQFF. CDR3 bases: TGTGCCACCAGCAGGGCGGGGTCCTACAATGAGCAGTTCTTC.

This clone occurred a few times. V gene TRBV6-5 combines with J gene TRBJ2-2, with D perhaps matching TRBD2 (6 bases). Trimming left V 5 bases short and J 4 bases short, with 11 bases between. Germline-derived CDR1 and CDR2 are MNHEY and SVGAGI. This CDR3 comprises 14 residues. This CDR3 reads CASSTRLVTGELFF. Here the CDR3 DNA reads TGTGCCAGCAGTACGCGACTAGTCACCGGGGAGCTGTTTTTT.

This clone appeared once. The chain carries TRBV28 and TRBJ2-3; tentative D call: TRBD2 (5 bases). Trimming took off 7 bases at V and 2 bases at J, with 16 bases between the two ends. The CDR3 is made up of 15 amino acids. Germline V CDR1 and CDR2: MDHEN, SYDVKM. This CDR3 reads CASTTLADTTDTQYF. In DNA form, the CDR3 reads TGTGCCAGCACCACCCTAGCCGACACCACAGATACGCAGTATTTT.

This sequence joins TRBV27 and TRBJ1-5; 8 bases fit TRBD1. Per the germline V gene, CDR1 is MNHEY and CDR2 is SMNVEV (reference sequence). Trimming at V came to 0 bases and at J to 5 bases, leaving 12 bases not matched to a gene. CDR3 length equals 18 residues. The CDR3 spells CASSLSSIGQGGYQPQHF. In DNA, the CDR3 is TGTGCCAGCAGTTTATCTAGTATAGGACAGGGCGGATATCAGCCCCAGCATTTT.

The chain joins TRBV9 to TRBJ1-3; D remains unclear. Germline V lookup: CDR1 SGDLS, CDR2 YYNGEE. Deletions cut 5 bases from V and 6 bases from J, with 12 bases between. The CDR3 covers 13 residues. The CDR3 sequence is CASSEREENTIYF. For the CDR3, the DNA is TGTGCCAGCAGTGAACGTGAGGAAAACACCATATATTTT.

The chain couples TRBV28 to TRBJ1-3; 11 bases match TRBD1. J was trimmed by 7 bases and V by 9 bases; bases with no gene match: 8. CDR1 and CDR2 (germline): MDHEN, SYDVKM. The CDR3 extends over 14 amino acids. Here the CDR3 reads CASGGQGVGNTIYF. CDR3 sequence (DNA): TGTGCCAGTGGGGGACAGGGGGTCGGCAACACCATATATTTT.

The chain has TRBV7-8 and TRBJ1-4, with 7 bases lining up with TRBD1. CDR1 is SGHVS, CDR2 FQNEAQ, per germline. The V and J ends lost 5 bases and 6 bases, in that order; junction bases with no gene match: 6. This CDR3 region has 14 residues. The CDR3 DNA follows: TGTGCCAGCAGCGCCGGGACAGACGATGAAAAACTGTTTTTT. Translating it yields CASSAGTDDEKLFF.

J is TRBJ1-3 and V is TRBV7-8; TRBD1 matches 8 bases. V trimming: 1 base; J trimming: 2 bases; junction bases outside the gene matches: 7. Germline CDR1 reads SGHVS; CDR2 reads FQNEAQ. The CDR3 sequence is 17 residues long. The CDR3 region has the DNA TGTGCCAGCAGCTTAGGTGCGACAGGGGACACTGGAAACACCATATATTTT. Translation: CASSLGATGDTGNTIYF.

The chain is built from TRBV2 and TRBJ1-5, with D possibly matching TRBD1 (6 bases). Between the trimmed V and J ends, which lost 10 bases and 4 bases, there was a span of 17 bases. The CDR3 length is 14 residues. Germline CDR1 SNHLY, CDR2 FYNNEI. As DNA, the CDR3 is TGTGCCACCCAAAAATTTCAGGGGAATCAGCCCCAGCATTTT. Translated, it gives CATQKFQGNQPQHF.

The rearrangement links TRBV5-1 to TRBJ2-3; TRBD1 is a possible D gene (5 bases). The germline gives CDR1 SGHRS, CDR2 YFSETQ. Trimming shortened V by 6 bases and J by 2 bases, and 13 bases separated the two germline ends. This CDR3 has 14 residues. The CDR3 DNA sequence: TGCGCCAGCAAGAGCGACAGCTACACAGATACGCAGTATTTT. As protein: CASKSDSYTDTQYF.

J is TRBJ2-3 and V is TRBV11-2; 12 nucleotides agree with TRBD2. V was pared by 5 bases and J by 2 bases, with 8 bases of the junction left unmatched. Germline lookup yields CDR1 SGHAT and CDR2 FQNNGV. The CDR3 is 17 residues long. CDR3 nucleotides: TGTGCCAGCAGCGGTGGACTAGCGGGGATATTCACAGATACGCAGTATTTT. It specifies CASSGGLAGIFTDTQYF. Combining the CDR3 with reference TRBV11-2 and TRBJ2-3 gives the whole variable domain EAGVAQSPRYKIIEKRQSVAFWCNPISGHATLYWYQQILGQGPKLLIQFQNNGVVDDSQLPKDRFSAERLKGVDSTLKIQPAKLEDSAVYLCASSGGLAGIFTDTQYFGPGTRLTVL.

V usage is TRBV29-1 and J usage is TRBJ1-3, with no clear D. In germline, CDR1 is SQVTM, CDR2 ANQGSEA. V lost 4 bases and J 4 bases, leaving 8 bases between the germline ends. This CDR3 contains 12 residues. The CDR3 region is CSVGGGGNTIYF. The DNA for the CDR3 is TGCAGCGTTGGAGGTGGGGGAAACACCATATATTTT.

The CDR3 reads CSVRRGQTEAFF. In DNA, the CDR3 is TGCAGCGTGAGGAGGGGGCAAACTGAAGCTTTCTTT. The chain couples TRBV29-1 to TRBJ1-1; TRBD1 matches at 7 bases. The CDR3 extends over 12 amino acids. The junction had 6 bases not matched to a gene; V was cut back by 6 bases and J by 5 bases. The V gene's germline CDR1 is SQVTM and CDR2 ANQGSEA. Looking up the rest from reference TRBV29-1 and TRBJ1-1 gives the full variable domain: SAVISQKPSRDICQRGTSLTIQCQVDSQVTMMFWYRQQPGQSLTLIATANQGSEATYESGFVIDKFPISRPNLTFSTLTVSNMSPEDSSIYLCSVRRGQTEAFFGQGTRLTVV.

The V call is TRBV2, the J call TRBJ1-6; TRBD1 agrees at 7 bases. J lost 8 bases, V lost 6 bases, and 7 bases had no gene match. From germline, CDR1 is SNHLY and CDR2 FYNNEI. The CDR3 loop spans 14 amino acids. The CDR3 protein is CASSETGLDSPLHF. The CDR3 DNA is TGTGCCAGCAGCGAGACAGGGTTGGATTCACCCCTCCACTTT.

The chain is built from TRBV6-5 and TRBJ1-2; TRBD1 matches 10 bases. The CDR3 has 15 residues. J was trimmed by 5 bases and V by 4 bases; bases with no gene match: 7. Looked up from germline, CDR1 is MNHEY and CDR2 is SVGAGI. CDR3 sequence (DNA): TGTGCCAGCAGTTCGACGACAGGGGGCGTTTATGGCTACACCTTC. Protein: CASSSTTGGVYGYTF.

CDR3 coding DNA: TGCGCCAGCAGTCAGACTAAGGCTCCGAACGAGCAGTACTTC. Translating gives CASSQTKAPNEQYF. The chain joins TRBV4-1 to TRBJ2-7, with D perhaps matching TRBD2 (5 bases). Deletions cut 6 bases from V and 5 bases from J, with 17 bases between. This CDR3 region has 14 residues. CDR1 is MGHRA and CDR2 is YSYEKL in the germline V gene.

This chain uses TRBV7-2 with TRBJ1-5; 8 bases agree with TRBD1. The CDR3 runs to 13 residues. The V and J ends lost 5 bases and 9 bases, in that order; junction bases with no gene match: 6. The germline V gene has CDR1 SGHTA and CDR2 FQGNSA. The CDR3 DNA sequence: TGTGCCAGCAGCCCGGACAGGGCCCGGCCCCAGCATTTT. It codes for CASSPDRARPQHF.

The chain uses TRBV7-2 and TRBJ2-6, with a tentative D call TRBD1 (5 bases). The V and J ends lost 5 bases and 0 bases respectively, with 8 bases between them. The CDR3 loop spans 15 amino acids. Germline CDR1 and CDR2: SGHTA and FQGNSA. DNA for the CDR3: TGTGCCAGCAGCATCGACAGCTCTGGGGCCAACGTCCTGACTTTC. It yields the protein CASSIDSSGANVLTF.